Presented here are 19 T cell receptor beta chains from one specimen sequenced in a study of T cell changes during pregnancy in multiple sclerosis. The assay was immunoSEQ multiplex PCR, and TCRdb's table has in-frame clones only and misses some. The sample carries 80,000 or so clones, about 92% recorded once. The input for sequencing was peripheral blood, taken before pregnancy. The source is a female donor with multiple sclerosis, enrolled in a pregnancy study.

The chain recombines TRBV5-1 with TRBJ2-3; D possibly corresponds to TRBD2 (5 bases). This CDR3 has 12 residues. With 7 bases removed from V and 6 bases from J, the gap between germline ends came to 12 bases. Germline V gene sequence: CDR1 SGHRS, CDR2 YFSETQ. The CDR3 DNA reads TGCGCCAGCTGGCGGAGGCCGGATACGCAGTATTTT. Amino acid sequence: CASWRRPDTQYF.

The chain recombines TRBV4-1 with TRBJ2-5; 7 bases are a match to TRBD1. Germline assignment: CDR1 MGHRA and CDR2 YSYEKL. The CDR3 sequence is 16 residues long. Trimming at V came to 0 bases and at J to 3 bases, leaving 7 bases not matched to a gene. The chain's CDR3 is CASSQDSAGGKETQYF. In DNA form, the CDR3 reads TGCGCCAGCAGCCAAGATTCGGCAGGGGGAAAAGAGACCCAGTACTTC.

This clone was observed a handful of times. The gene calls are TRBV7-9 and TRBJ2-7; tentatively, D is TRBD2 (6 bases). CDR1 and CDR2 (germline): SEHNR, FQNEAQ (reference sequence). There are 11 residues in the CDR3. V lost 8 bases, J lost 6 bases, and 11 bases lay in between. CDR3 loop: CASAGSGEQYF. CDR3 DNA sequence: TGTGCCAGCGCGGGATCTGGCGAGCAGTACTTC.

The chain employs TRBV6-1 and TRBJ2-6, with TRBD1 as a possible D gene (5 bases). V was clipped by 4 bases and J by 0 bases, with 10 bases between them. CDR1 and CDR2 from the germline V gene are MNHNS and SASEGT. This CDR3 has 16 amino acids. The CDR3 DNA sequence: TGTGCCAGCAGTGCGACAGTTTTCTCTGGGGCCAACGTCCTGACTTTC. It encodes CASSATVFSGANVLTF.

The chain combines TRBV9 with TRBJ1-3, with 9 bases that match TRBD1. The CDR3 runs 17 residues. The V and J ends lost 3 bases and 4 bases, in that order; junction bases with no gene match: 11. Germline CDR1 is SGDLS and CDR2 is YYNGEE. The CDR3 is CASSATPTGGWGNTIYF. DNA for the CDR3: TGTGCCAGCAGCGCCACGCCGACAGGGGGTTGGGGAAACACCATATATTTT.

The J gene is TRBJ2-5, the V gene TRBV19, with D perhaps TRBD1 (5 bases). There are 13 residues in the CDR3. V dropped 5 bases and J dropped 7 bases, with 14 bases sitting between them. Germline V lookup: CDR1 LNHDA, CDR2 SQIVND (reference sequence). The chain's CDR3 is CASSQTGVGTQYF. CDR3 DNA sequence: TGTGCCAGTAGTCAAACAGGTGTGGGGACCCAGTACTTC.

The CDR3 coding sequence is TGTGCCAGCACCCAAGCAGGGGCTGAGACCCAGTACTTC. Its translation is CASTQAGAETQYF. This sequence joins TRBV6-6 and TRBJ2-5, with a tentative D call TRBD1 (6 bases). Trimming stripped 7 bases from V and 5 bases from J, with 14 bases between. CDR3 size: 13 residues. Germline CDR1 is MNHNY and CDR2 is SVGAGI (reference sequence).

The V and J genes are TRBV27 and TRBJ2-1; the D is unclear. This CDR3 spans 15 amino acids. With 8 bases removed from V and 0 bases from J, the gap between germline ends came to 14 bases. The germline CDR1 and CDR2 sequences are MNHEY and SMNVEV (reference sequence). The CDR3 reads CASRRLPLSYNEQFF. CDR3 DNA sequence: TGTGCCAGCCGGCGGCTACCCCTCTCCTACAATGAGCAGTTCTTC.

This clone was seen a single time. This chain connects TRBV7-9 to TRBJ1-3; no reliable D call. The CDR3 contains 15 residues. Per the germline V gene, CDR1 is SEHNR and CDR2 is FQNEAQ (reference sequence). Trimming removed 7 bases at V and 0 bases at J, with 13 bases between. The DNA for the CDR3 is TGTGCCAGCACCCAATCCTTGGCCTCTGGAAACACCATATATTTT. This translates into CASTQSLASGNTIYF.

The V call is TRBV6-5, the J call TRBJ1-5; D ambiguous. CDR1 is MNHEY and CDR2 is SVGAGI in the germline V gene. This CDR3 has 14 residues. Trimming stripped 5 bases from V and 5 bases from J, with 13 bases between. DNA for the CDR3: TGTGCCAGCAGTCCCCGGGGAGGAGATCAGCCCCAGCATTTT. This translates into CASSPRGGDQPQHF.

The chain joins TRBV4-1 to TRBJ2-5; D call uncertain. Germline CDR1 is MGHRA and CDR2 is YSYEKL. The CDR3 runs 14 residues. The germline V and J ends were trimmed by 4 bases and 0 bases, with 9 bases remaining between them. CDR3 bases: TGCGCCAGCAGCCTAGTTCCCAACCAAGAGACCCAGTACTTC. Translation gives CASSLVPNQETQYF.

The CDR3 sequence: CASSVEGVAKNIQYF. Written as DNA, the CDR3 is TGTGCCAGCAGCGTCGAGGGGGTAGCCAAAAACATTCAGTACTTC. V is TRBV9 and J is TRBJ2-4; maybe TRBD1 (6 bases). Per the germline V gene, CDR1 is SGDLS and CDR2 is YYNGEE. The V end was cut by 2 bases, the J end by 0 bases, with 9 bases between. CDR3 length: 15 amino acids.

This CDR3 is CASSIQVNTEAFF. Written as DNA, the CDR3 is TGTGCCAGTAGTATCCAGGTTAACACTGAAGCTTTCTTT. This chain links TRBV19 with TRBJ1-1; D uncertain. Between the trimmed V and J ends, which lost 3 bases and 2 bases, there was a span of 7 bases. Germline V lookup: CDR1 LNHDA, CDR2 SQIVND (reference sequence). CDR3 size: 13 residues.

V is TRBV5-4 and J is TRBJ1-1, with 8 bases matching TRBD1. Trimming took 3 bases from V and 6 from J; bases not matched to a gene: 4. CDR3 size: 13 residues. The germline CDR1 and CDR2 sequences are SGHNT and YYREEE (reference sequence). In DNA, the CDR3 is TGTGCCAGCAGCTACGGACAGGGCGCTGAAGCTTTCTTT. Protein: CASSYGQGAEAFF. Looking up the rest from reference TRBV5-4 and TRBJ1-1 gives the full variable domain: ETGVTQSPTHLIKTRGQQVTLRCSSQSGHNTVSWYQQALGQGPQFIFQYYREEENGRGNFPPRFSGLQFPNYSSELNVNALELDDSALYLCASSYGQGAEAFFGQGTRLTVV.

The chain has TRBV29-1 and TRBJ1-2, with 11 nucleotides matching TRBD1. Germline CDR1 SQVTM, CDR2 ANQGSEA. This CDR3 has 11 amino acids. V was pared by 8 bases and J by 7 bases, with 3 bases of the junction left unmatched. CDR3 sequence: CSSGQGAGYTF. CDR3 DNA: TGCAGCTCAGGACAGGGGGCTGGCTACACCTTC.

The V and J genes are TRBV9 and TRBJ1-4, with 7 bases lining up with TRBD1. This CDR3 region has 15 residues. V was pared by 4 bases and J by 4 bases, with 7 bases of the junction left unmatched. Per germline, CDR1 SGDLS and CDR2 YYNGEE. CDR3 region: CASSNRQGLNEKLFF. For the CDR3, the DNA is TGTGCCAGCAGCAACCGACAGGGCCTTAATGAAAAACTGTTTTTT.

The CDR3 region is CASFGQSPSGNTIYF. CDR3 DNA: TGCGCCAGTTTTGGACAGTCCCCCTCTGGAAACACCATATATTTT. This rearrangement joins TRBV10-2 to TRBJ1-3, with D possibly TRBD1 on 6 matching bases. Germline CDR1 WSHSY, CDR2 SAAADI. There are 15 residues in the CDR3. The germline V and J ends were trimmed by 9 bases and 0 bases, with 15 bases remaining between them.

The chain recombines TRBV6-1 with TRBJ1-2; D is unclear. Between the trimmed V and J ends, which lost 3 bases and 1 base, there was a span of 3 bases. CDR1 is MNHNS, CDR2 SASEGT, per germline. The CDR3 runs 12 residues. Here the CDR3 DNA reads TGTGCCAGCAGTGATATTAACTATGGCTACACCTTC. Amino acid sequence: CASSDINYGYTF.

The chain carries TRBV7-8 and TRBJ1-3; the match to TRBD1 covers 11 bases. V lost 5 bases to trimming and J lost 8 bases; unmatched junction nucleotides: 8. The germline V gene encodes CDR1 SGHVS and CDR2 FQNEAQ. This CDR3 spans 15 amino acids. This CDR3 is CASSPKRDRGYTIYF. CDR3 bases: TGTGCCAGCAGCCCCAAGAGGGACAGGGGGTACACCATATATTTT.